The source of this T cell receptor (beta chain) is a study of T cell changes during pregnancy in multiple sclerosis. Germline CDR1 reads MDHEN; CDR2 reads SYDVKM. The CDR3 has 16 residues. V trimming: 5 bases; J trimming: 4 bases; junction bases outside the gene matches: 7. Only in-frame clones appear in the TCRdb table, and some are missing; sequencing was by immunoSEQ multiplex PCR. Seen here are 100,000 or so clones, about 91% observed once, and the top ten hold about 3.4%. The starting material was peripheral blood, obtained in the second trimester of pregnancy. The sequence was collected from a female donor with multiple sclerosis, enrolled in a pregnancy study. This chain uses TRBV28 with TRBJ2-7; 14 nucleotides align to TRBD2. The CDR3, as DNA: TGTGCCAGCAGTCTTAGACTAGCGGGAGGGGGGTACGAGCAGTACTTC. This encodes CASSLRLAGGGYEQYF.